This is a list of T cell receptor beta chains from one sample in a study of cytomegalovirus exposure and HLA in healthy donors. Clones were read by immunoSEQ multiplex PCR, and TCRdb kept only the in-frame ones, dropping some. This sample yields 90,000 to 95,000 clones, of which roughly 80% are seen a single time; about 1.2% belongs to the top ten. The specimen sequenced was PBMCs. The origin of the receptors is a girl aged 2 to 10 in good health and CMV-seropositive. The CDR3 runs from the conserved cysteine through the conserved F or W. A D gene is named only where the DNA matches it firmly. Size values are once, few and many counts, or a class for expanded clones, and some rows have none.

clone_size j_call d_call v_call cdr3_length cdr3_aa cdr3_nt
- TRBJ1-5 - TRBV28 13 CASRQQGRQPQHF TGTGCCAGCAGGCAACAGGGTCGGCAGCCCCAGCATTTT
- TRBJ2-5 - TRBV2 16 CASNRGRRRGEETQYF TGTGCCAGCAACCGAGGGAGACGGCGGGGAGAGGAGACCCAGTACTTC
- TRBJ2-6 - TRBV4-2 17 CASSLSRESSGANVLTF TGTGCCAGCAGCCTCTCCCGAGAGAGCTCTGGGGCCAACGTCCTGACTTTC
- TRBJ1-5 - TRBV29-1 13 CSVGHGGNQPQHF TGCAGCGTTGGTCATGGGGGGAATCAGCCCCAGCATTTT
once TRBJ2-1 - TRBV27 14 CASSSRDSYNEQFF TGTGCCAGCAGTTCCCGGGACTCCTACAATGAGCAGTTCTTC
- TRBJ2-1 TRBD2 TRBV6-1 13 CASRGLAGHEQFF TGTGCCAGCAGGGGACTAGCGGGACATGAGCAGTTCTTC
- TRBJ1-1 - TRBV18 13 CASSRQVNTEAFF TGTGCCAGCTCACGTCAGGTGAACACTGAAGCTTTCTTT
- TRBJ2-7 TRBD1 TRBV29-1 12 CSVALTGGEQYF TGCAGCGTTGCCCTTACAGGGGGTGAGCAGTACTTC
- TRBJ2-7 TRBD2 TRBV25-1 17 CASSAKGGLAGFYEQYF TGTGCCAGCAGTGCGAAGGGGGGACTAGCGGGATTCTACGAGCAGTACTTC
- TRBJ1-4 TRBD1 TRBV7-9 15 CASSLLQGANEKLFF TGTGCCAGCAGCCTTTTACAGGGGGCTAATGAAAAACTGTTTTTT
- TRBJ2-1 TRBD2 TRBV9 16 CASSVDSSGSSREQFF TGTGCCAGCAGCGTAGATTCTAGCGGGAGTTCTCGTGAGCAGTTCTTC
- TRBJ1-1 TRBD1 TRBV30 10 CAYKTGKAFF TGTGCCTATAAGACAGGGAAAGCTTTCTTT
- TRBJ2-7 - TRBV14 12 CASSQESLEQYF TGTGCCAGCAGCCAAGAATCGCTAGAGCAGTACTTC
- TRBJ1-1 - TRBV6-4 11 CASRGGQQTFF TGTGCCAGCAGAGGCGGACAGCAGACTTTCTTT
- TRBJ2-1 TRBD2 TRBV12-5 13 CASGLDGGYEQFF TGTGCTAGTGGTTTGGACGGGGGGTATGAGCAGTTCTTC
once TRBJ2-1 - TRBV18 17 CASSPRLIPGGANEQFF TGTGCCAGCTCACCCCGGCTTATTCCTGGCGGGGCGAATGAGCAGTTCTTC
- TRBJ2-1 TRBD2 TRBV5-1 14 CAGCRLAVYNEQFF TGCGCCGGGTGCCGACTAGCGGTATACAATGAGCAGTTCTTC
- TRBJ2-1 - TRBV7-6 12 CASSLSYNEQFF TGTGCCAGCAGCCTATCCTACAATGAGCAGTTCTTC
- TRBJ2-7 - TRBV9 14 CASSVDGFSYEQYF TGTGCCAGCAGCGTAGACGGGTTTTCCTACGAGCAGTACTTC
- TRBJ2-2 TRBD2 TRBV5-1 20 CASSWLTRLAGAYSGGELFF TGCGCCAGCAGCTGGCTTACCCGGCTAGCGGGAGCGTATAGCGGCGGGGAGCTGTTTTTT
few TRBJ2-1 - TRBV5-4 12 CASTGTGNEQFF TGTGCCAGCACCGGGACTGGGAATGAGCAGTTCTTC
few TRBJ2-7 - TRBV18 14 CASSPPGQVYEQYF TGTGCCAGCTCACCACCGGGGCAAGTCTACGAGCAGTACTTC
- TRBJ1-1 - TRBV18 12 CASSPLSSEAFF TGTGCCAGCTCACCATTGTCATCCGAAGCTTTCTTT
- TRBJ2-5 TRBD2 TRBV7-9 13 CAGSGRALETQYF TGTGCCGGAAGTGGGAGGGCCCTGGAGACCCAGTACTTC
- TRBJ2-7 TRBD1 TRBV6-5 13 CASKNRGVHEQYF TGTGCCAGCAAGAACAGGGGGGTACACGAGCAGTACTTC
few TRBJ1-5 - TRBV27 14 CASSLRAGNQPQHF TGTGCCAGCAGTTTAAGGGCAGGGAATCAGCCCCAGCATTTT
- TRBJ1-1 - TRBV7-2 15 CASSRTGSKNTEAFF TGTGCCAGCAGCCGTACAGGGAGTAAGAACACTGAAGCTTTCTTT
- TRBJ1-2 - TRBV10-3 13 CAISEPGDSGYTF TGTGCCATCAGTGAGCCCGGGGATTCCGGCTACACCTTC
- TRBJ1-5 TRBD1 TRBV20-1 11 CSTGGIQPQHF TGCAGTACAGGGGGCATTCAGCCCCAGCATTTT
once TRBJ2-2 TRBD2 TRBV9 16 CASSGRLAEKYGELFF TGTGCCAGCAGCGGCAGACTAGCGGAGAAGTACGGGGAGCTGTTTTTT
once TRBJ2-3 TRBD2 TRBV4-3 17 CASSHGRLAGGTDTQYF TGCGCCAGCAGCCATGGTAGGCTAGCGGGAGGCACAGATACGCAGTATTTT
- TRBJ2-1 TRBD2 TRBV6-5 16 CASSSGLAGPYNEQFF TGTGCCAGCAGTTCCGGACTAGCGGGACCCTACAATGAGCAGTTCTTC
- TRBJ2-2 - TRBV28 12 CASEENTGELFF TGTGCCAGCGAGGAGAACACCGGGGAGCTGTTTTTT
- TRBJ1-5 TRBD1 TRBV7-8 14 CASSTRQGDQPRHF TGTGCCAGCAGCACACGACAGGGTGATCAGCCCCGGCATTTT
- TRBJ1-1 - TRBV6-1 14 CASSEGGTNTEAFF TGTGCCAGCAGTGAAGGGGGCACTAACACTGAAGCTTTCTTT
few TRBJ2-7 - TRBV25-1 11 CASSEMAEQYF TGTGCCAGCAGTGAAATGGCCGAGCAGTACTTC
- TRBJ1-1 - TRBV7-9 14 CSSSRVDRYYEAFF TGTTCCAGCAGTCGTGTTGACAGGTACTATGAAGCTTTCTTT
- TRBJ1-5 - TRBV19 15 CASSWTPVTDRPQHF TGTGCCAGTAGTTGGACACCCGTGACAGATCGGCCCCAGCATTTT
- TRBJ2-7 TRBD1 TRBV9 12 CATRTGPKEQYF TGTGCCACGAGGACAGGGCCTAAAGAGCAGTACTTC
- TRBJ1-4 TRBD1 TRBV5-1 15 CASSPTGQGNEKLFF TGCGCCAGCAGCCCAACGGGACAGGGGAATGAAAAACTGTTTTTT
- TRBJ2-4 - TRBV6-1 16 CASSVDSTLAKNIQYF TGTGCCAGCAGTGTTGACAGTACCTTAGCCAAAAACATTCAGTACTTC
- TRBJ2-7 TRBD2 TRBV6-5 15 CASSWVRGGNYEQYF TGTGCCAGCAGTTGGGTCCGGGGGGGGAACTACGAGCAGTACTTC
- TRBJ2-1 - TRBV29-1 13 CSGGGGGFNEQFF TGCAGCGGCGGAGGGGGCGGCTTCAATGAGCAGTTCTTC
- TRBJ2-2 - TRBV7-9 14 CASSLLLVSGELFF TGTGCCAGCAGCTTACTCCTAGTTTCCGGGGAGCTGTTTTTT
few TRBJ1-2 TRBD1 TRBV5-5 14 CASSLGGQGGGYTF TGTGCCAGCAGCTTGGGGGGACAGGGGGGCGGCTACACCTTC
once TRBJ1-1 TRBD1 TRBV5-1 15 CASSPMTGLNTEAFF TGCGCCAGCAGCCCGATGACAGGGTTGAACACTGAAGCTTTCTTT
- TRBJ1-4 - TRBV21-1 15 CASTFTGGEPEKLFF TGTGCCAGCACCTTTACGGGGGGTGAACCTGAAAAACTGTTTTTT
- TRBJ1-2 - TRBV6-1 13 CASSEGTYYGYTF TGTGCCAGCAGTGAGGGCACCTACTATGGCTACACCTTC
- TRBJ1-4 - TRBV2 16 CASSGGLKAANEKLFF TGTGCCAGCAGTGGCGGCTTAAAGGCGGCTAATGAAAAACTGTTTTTT
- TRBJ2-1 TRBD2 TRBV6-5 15 CASSYSGLAGVQQFF TGTGCCAGCAGTTACAGTGGGCTAGCGGGAGTGCAGCAGTTCTTC